The entry below gives a single T cell receptor beta chain sequence along with its context. The sample carries other DNA sequences with the same CDR3. The entry originates in a study of blood T cell repertoires in COVID-19. The wider study: Sites in the United States, Italy and Spain provided acute and convalescent COVID-19 samples.

All enrollees were roughly 18 to 89 years old and from 20 to 25 US areas. Germline CDR1 and CDR2: SGHRS and YFSETQ. This CDR3 comprises 14 residues. V gave up 4 bases and J gave up 0 bases, with 7 bases separating them. Only in-frame clones appear in the TCRdb table, and some are missing; sequencing was by immunoSEQ multiplex PCR. Among some 320,000 clones listed, roughly 85% were seen once. The TCR comes from a woman in her 30s who had been exposed to COVID-19. The genes are TRBV5-1 and TRBJ1-4; no firm D call. Sample: PBMCs or T cells enriched from blood (not recorded which). The DNA of the CDR3 is TGCGCCAGCAGCCCTACGGCAACTAATGAAAAACTGTTTTTT. This translates into CASSPTATNEKLFF. Full variable domain (outside the CDR3, taken from reference TRBV5-1 and TRBJ1-4): KAGVTQTPRYLIKTRGQQVTLSCSPISGHRSVSWYQQTPGQGLQFLFEYFSETQRNKGNFPGRFSGRQFSNSRSEMNVSTLELGDSALYLCASSPTATNEKLFFGSGTQLSVL.